The sequence of this T cell receptor beta chain was determined in a study of blood T cell repertoires in COVID-19. Study overall: The United States, Italy and Spain provided the acute and convalescent COVID-19 samples. T cells, B-cell-depleted T cells, or PBMCs supplied cDNA or gDNA.

Under the authors' procedure: Nucleated cell number was recorded as an estimate derived from reference gene primer amplification. Clones were sequenced by immunoSEQ multiplex PCR, and TCRdb holds only the in-frame ones, with some missing. That table gives V, J and clone size, and the DNA gave D and trimming. This sample yields roughly 160,000 clones, of which roughly 91% are seen a single time; roughly 2.3% belongs to the top ten. V dropped 2 bases and J dropped 4 bases, with 17 bases sitting between them. Per germline, CDR1 MNHNY and CDR2 SVGAGI (reference sequence). The CDR3 loop spans 16 amino acids.

The TCR sequence derives from a man in his late teens or twenties with acute or convalescent COVID-19. Sequenced material: peripheral blood. The chain has TRBV6-6 and TRBJ1-1; perhaps TRBD1 as D (5 bases). The CDR3 loop is CASSYPSGGAVTEAFF. The CDR3 DNA reads TGTGCCAGCAGTTACCCATCGGGCGGGGCAGTCACTGAAGCTTTCTTT.